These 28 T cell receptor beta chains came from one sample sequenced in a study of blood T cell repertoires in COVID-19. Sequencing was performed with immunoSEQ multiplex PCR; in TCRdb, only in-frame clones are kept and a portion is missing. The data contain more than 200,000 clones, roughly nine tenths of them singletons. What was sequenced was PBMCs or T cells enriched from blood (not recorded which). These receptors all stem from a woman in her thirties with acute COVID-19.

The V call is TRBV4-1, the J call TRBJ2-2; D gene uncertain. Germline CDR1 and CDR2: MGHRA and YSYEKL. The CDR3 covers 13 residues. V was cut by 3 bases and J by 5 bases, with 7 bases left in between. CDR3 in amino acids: CASSHLVTGELFF. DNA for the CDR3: TGCGCCAGCAGCCACCTAGTGACCGGGGAGCTGTTTTTT.

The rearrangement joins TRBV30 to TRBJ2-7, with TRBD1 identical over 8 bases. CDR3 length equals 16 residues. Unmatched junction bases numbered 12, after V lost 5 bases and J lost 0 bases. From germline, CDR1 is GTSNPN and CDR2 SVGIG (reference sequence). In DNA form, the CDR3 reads TGTGCCTGGGGACGGAGGAGGACAGGGATCTCCTACGAGCAGTACTTC. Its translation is CAWGRRRTGISYEQYF.

CDR3 DNA sequence: TGTGCCATCAGTTCGGGACAGTTGAACACTGAAGCTTTCTTT. Translating gives CAISSGQLNTEAFF. The V and J genes are TRBV10-3 and TRBJ1-1; 7 nucleotides align to TRBD1. The CDR3 runs to 14 residues. Trimming at V came to 5 bases and at J to 0 bases, leaving 3 bases not matched to a gene. Germline assignment: CDR1 ENHRY and CDR2 SYGVKD.

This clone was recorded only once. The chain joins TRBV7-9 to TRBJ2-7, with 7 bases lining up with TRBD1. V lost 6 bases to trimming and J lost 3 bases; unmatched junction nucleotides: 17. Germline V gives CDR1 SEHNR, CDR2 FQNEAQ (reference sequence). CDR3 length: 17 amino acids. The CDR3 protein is CASSPQTQWGQSYEQYF. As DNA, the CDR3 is TGTGCCAGCAGTCCCCAAACCCAGTGGGGACAGAGCTACGAGCAGTACTTC. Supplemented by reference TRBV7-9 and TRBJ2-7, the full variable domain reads DTGVSQNPRHKITKRGQNVTFRCDPISEHNRLYWYRQTLGQGPEFLTYFQNEAQLEKSRLLSDRFSAERPKGSFSTLEIQRTEQGDSAMYLCASSPQTQWGQSYEQYFGPGTRLTVT.

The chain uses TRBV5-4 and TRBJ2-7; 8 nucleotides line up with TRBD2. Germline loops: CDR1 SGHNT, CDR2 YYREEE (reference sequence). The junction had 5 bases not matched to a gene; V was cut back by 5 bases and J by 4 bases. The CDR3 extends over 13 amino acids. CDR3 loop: CASSRRGGYEQYF. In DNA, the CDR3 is TGTGCCAGCAGTCGCCGGGGGGGATACGAGCAGTACTTC.

CDR3 residues: CASSRRSRGPFTDTQYF. The CDR3 coding sequence is TGCGCCAGCAGTCGGAGATCCAGGGGTCCCTTCACAGATACGCAGTATTTT. The chain couples TRBV23-1 to TRBJ2-3; D may be TRBD1 (6 bases). TRBV23-1 is an open reading frame, and its role is uncertain. Trimming pared 4 bases from V and 2 bases from J, leaving 19 bases between. The CDR3 loop spans 17 amino acids.

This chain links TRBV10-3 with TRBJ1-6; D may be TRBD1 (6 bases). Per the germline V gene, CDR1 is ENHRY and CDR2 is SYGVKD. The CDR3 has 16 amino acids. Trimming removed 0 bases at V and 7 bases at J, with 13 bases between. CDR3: CAISESESGANSPLHF. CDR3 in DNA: TGTGCCATCAGTGAGTCGGAGTCAGGGGCCAATTCACCCCTCCACTTT.

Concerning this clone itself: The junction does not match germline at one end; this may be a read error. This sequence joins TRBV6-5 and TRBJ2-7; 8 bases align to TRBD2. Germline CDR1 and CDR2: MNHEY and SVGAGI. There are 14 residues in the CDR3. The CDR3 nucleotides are TGTGCCAGCACTTACGGGACTAGGATCTACGAGCAGTACTTC. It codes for CASTYGTRIYEQYF.

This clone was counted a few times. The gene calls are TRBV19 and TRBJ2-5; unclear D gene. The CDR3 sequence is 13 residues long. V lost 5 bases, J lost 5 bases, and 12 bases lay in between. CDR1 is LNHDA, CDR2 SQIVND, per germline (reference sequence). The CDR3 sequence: CASSFDMLETQYF. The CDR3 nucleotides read TGTGCCAGTAGTTTCGACATGTTGGAGACCCAGTACTTC.

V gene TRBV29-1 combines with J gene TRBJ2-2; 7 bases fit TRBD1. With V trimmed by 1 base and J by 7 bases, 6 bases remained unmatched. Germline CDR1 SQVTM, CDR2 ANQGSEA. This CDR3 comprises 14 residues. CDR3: CSVEGRGFHGELFF. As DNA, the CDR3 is TGCAGCGTTGAAGGCAGGGGGTTTCACGGGGAGCTGTTTTTT.

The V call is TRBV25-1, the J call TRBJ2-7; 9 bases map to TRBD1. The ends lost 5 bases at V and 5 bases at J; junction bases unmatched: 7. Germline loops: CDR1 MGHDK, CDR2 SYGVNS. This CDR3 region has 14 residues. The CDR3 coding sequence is TGTGCCAGCAGTCGAAGACAGGGGGTAGACGAGCAGTACTTC. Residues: CASSRRQGVDEQYF.

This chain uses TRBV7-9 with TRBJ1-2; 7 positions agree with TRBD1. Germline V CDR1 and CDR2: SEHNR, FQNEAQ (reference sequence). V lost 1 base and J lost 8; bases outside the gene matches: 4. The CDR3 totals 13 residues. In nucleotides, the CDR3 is TGTGCCAGCAGCTTAGAAGGGGGCGGAGGCTACACCTTC. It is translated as CASSLEGGGGYTF.

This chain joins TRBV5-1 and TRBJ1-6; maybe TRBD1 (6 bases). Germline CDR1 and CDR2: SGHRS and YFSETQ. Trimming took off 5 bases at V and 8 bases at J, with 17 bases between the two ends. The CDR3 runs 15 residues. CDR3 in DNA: TGCGCCAGCAGGTTTGAAGGGGGAGAGGATTCACCCCTCCACTTT. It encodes CASRFEGGEDSPLHF.

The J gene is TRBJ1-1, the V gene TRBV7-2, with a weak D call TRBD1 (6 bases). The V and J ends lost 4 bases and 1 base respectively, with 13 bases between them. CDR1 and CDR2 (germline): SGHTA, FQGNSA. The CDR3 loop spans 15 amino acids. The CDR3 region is CASSSTGPGNTEAFF. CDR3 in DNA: TGTGCCAGCAGCTCGACAGGCCCTGGGAACACTGAAGCTTTCTTT.

CDR3 nucleotides: TGTGCCAGCAGCCAGAACGGACTTCCCTACGAGCAGTACTTC. Translation gives CASSQNGLPYEQYF. The chain uses TRBV7-8 and TRBJ2-7; D possibly corresponds to TRBD2 (5 bases). Germline CDR1 reads SGHVS; CDR2 reads FQNEAQ. The CDR3 length is 14 residues. Between the trimmed V and J ends, which lost 5 bases and 2 bases, there was a span of 13 bases. The variable domain in full, completed from reference TRBV7-8 and TRBJ2-7, reads GAGVSQSPRYKVAKRGQDVALRCDPISGHVSLFWYQQALGQGPEFLTYFQNEAQLDKSGLPSDRFFAERPEGSVSTLKIQRTQQEDSAVYLCASSQNGLPYEQYFGPGTRLTVT.

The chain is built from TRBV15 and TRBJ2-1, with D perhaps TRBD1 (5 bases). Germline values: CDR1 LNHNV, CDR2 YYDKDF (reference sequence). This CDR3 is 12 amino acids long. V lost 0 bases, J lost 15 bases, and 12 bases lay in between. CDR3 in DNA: TGTGCCACCAGCAGAGACATGGACATAGCGTTCTTC. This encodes CATSRDMDIAFF.

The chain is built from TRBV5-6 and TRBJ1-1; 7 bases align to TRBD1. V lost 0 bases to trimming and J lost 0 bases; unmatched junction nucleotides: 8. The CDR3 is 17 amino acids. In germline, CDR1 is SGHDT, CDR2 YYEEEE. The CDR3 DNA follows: TGTGCCAGCAGCTTGGGGGACAGCCGCTCCCTGAACACTGAAGCTTTCTTT. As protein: CASSLGDSRSLNTEAFF.

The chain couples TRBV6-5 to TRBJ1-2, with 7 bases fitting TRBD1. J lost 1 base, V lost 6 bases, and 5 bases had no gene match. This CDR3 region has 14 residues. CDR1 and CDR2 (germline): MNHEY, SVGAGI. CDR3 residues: CASSWTGLNYGYTF. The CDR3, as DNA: TGTGCCAGCAGCTGGACAGGTCTTAACTATGGCTACACCTTC.

CDR3 sequence (DNA): TGCAGCGTTGAAGAGGAGAACACCTTC. Translating it yields CSVEEENTF. This rearrangement joins TRBV29-1 to TRBJ1-2, with D unclear. Trimming cost V 0 bases and J 12 bases, with 5 bases left between them. The CDR3 has 9 amino acids. Germline V gene lookup returns CDR1 SQVTM and CDR2 ANQGSEA.

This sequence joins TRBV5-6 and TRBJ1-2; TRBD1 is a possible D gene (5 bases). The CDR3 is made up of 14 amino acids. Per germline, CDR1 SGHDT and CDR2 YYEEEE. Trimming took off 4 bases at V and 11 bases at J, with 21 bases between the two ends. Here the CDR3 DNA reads TGTGCCAGCAGCCCGGCGGGGGGACTGCCACTTTACACCTTC. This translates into CASSPAGGLPLYTF.

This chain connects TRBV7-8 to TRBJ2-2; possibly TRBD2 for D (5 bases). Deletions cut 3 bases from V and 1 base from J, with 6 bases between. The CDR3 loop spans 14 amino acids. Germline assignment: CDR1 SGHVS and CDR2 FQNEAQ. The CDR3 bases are TGTGCCAGCAGCTTCGCGGGGAACACCGGGGAGCTGTTTTTT. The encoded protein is CASSFAGNTGELFF.

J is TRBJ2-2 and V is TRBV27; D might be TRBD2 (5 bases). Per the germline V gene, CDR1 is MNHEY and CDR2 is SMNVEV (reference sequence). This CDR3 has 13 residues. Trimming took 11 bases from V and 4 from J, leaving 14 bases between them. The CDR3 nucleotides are TGTGCCTCGCGGTCGGGGAGCACCGGGGAGCTGTTTTTT. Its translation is CASRSGSTGELFF.

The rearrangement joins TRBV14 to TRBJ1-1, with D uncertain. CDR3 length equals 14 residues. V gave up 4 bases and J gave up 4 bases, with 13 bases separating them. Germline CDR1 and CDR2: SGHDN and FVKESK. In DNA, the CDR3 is TGTGCCAGCAGCCTGTACTGGCCGGGCACTGAAGCTTTCTTT. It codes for CASSLYWPGTEAFF.

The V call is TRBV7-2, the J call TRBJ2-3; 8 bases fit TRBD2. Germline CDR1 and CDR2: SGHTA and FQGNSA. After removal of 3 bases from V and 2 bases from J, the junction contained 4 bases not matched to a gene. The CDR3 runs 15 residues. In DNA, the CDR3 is TGTGCCAGCAGCTTTAGAGCGGGGGACACAGATACGCAGTATTTT. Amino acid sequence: CASSFRAGDTDTQYF.

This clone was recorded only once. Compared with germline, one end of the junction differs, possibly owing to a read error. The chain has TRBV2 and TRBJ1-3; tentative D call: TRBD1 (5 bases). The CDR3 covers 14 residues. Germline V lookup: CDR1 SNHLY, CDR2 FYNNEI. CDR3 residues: CASNEQVSGNTIYF. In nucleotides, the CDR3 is TGTGCCAGCAATGAACAGGTCTCTGGAAACACCATATATTTT.

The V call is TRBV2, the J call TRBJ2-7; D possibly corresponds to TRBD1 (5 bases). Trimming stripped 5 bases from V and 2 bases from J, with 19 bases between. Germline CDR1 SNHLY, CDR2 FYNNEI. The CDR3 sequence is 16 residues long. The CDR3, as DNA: TGTGCCAGCAGTCTAGGACAATCCCACCCCGCCTACGAGCAGTACTTC. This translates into CASSLGQSHPAYEQYF.

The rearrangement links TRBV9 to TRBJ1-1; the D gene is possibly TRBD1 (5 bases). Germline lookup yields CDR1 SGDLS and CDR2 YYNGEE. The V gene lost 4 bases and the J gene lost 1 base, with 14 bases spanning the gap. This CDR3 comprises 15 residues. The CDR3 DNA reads TGTGCCAGCAGCCGGACGGGAGGGGCGAACACTGAAGCTTTCTTT. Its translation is CASSRTGGANTEAFF.

The chain's CDR3 is CASSQASTDTQYF. In DNA form, the CDR3 reads TGTGCCAGCAGCCAAGCGAGCACAGATACGCAGTATTTT. J is TRBJ2-3 and V is TRBV3-1 (or the pseudogene TRBV3-2); D not certain. This CDR3 contains 13 residues. V was trimmed by 1 base and J by 0 bases, leaving 2 bases between them. The V gene's germline CDR1 is LGHDT and CDR2 YNNKEL (reference sequence).